A selection of T cell receptor beta chains follows, all from one sample in a study of cytomegalovirus exposure and HLA in healthy donors. Generated by immunoSEQ multiplex PCR, the TCRdb table keeps only in-frame clones and is missing some. This listing includes 200,000 to 250,000 clones. The sequencing sample was made of PBMCs. All receptors derive from a girl aged 2-10 years in good health and CMV-seropositive. The CDR3 runs from the conserved cysteine through the conserved F or W. D genes are given only for firm matches.

j_gene: TRBJ2-3
v_gene: TRBV7-9
d_gene: NA
CDR3aa: CASSLQPGLADTQYF
CDR3nt: TGTGCCAGCAGCTTACAACCAGGGCTCGCAGATACGCAGTATTTT

j_gene: TRBJ1-1
v_gene: TRBV19
d_gene: TRBD1
CDR3aa: CASSPMTGTEAFF
CDR3nt: TGTGCCAGTAGTCCGATGACAGGGACTGAAGCTTTCTTT

j_gene: TRBJ1-5
v_gene: TRBV6-1
d_gene: NA
CDR3aa: CASIERSKGQPQHF
CDR3nt: TGTGCCAGCATCGAAAGGTCCAAGGGGCAGCCCCAGCATTTT

j_gene: TRBJ2-1
v_gene: TRBV4-2
d_gene: NA
CDR3aa: CASSLSGTPPYNEQFF
CDR3nt: TGTGCCAGCAGCCTTTCCGGGACTCCCCCCTACAATGAGCAGTTCTTC

j_gene: TRBJ1-4
v_gene: TRBV5-4
d_gene: NA
CDR3aa: CASSLSGRRGNEKLFF
CDR3nt: TGTGCCAGCAGCTTGTCCGGGAGGAGGGGTAATGAAAAACTGTTTTTT

j_gene: TRBJ2-2
v_gene: TRBV27
d_gene: NA
CDR3aa: CASSLRILHTGELFF
CDR3nt: TGTGCCAGCAGTTTACGAATCCTACACACCGGGGAGCTGTTTTTT

j_gene: TRBJ2-5
v_gene: TRBV2
d_gene: TRBD1
CDR3aa: CASRPDRVETQYF
CDR3nt: TGTGCCAGCAGACCTGACAGGGTTGAGACCCAGTACTTC

j_gene: TRBJ1-2
v_gene: TRBV10-3
d_gene: TRBD1
CDR3aa: CAISEGTGRNYGYTF
CDR3nt: TGTGCCATCAGTGAAGGGACAGGACGAAACTATGGCTACACCTTC

j_gene: TRBJ1-1
v_gene: TRBV5-8
d_gene: NA
CDR3aa: CASETSSFPYTEAFF
CDR3nt: TGTGCCAGCGAAACTTCGTCCTTCCCCTACACTGAAGCTTTCTTT

j_gene: TRBJ1-3
v_gene: TRBV6-1
d_gene: NA
CDR3aa: CASSEWTAGNTIYF
CDR3nt: TGTGCCAGCAGTGAATGGACAGCCGGAAACACCATATATTTT

j_gene: TRBJ2-6
v_gene: TRBV5-4
d_gene: NA
CDR3aa: CASSRPVLSGANVLTF
CDR3nt: TGTGCCAGCAGCCGTCCTGTCCTATCTGGGGCCAACGTCCTGACTTTC

j_gene: TRBJ2-1
v_gene: TRBV7-9
d_gene: TRBD2
CDR3aa: CASSPGGGRRYNEQFF
CDR3nt: TGTGCCAGCAGCCCTGGGGGGGGTCGCCGCTACAATGAGCAGTTCTTC

j_gene: TRBJ2-7
v_gene: TRBV7-2
d_gene: TRBD2
CDR3aa: CASSLAVTSGSIYEQYF
CDR3nt: TGTGCCAGCAGCTTAGCCGTCACTAGCGGGAGTATCTACGAGCAGTACTTC

j_gene: TRBJ2-7
v_gene: TRBV2
d_gene: NA
CDR3aa: CASSEAGLSSYEQYF
CDR3nt: TGTGCCAGCAGTGAAGCGGGACTCAGCTCCTACGAGCAGTACTTC

j_gene: TRBJ1-1
v_gene: TRBV18
d_gene: NA
CDR3aa: CASSPPVGFVNTEAFF
CDR3nt: TGTGCCAGCTCACCACCGGTCGGGTTCGTGAACACTGAAGCTTTCTTT

j_gene: TRBJ2-4
v_gene: TRBV6-1
d_gene: NA
CDR3aa: CASSEIQAKNIQYF
CDR3nt: TGTGCCAGCAGTGAAATACAGGCCAAAAACATTCAGTACTTC

j_gene: TRBJ2-2
v_gene: TRBV6-1
d_gene: NA
CDR3aa: CASSDWPILAGELFF
CDR3nt: TGCGCCAGCAGTGACTGGCCAATACTAGCCGGGGAGCTGTTTTTT

j_gene: TRBJ2-2
v_gene: TRBV5-1
d_gene: TRBD2
CDR3aa: CASSFAGDSGELFF
CDR3nt: TGCGCCAGCAGCTTTGCGGGGGACTCCGGGGAGCTGTTTTTT

j_gene: TRBJ2-7
v_gene: TRBV15
d_gene: TRBD2
CDR3aa: CATSSASSGRDEQYF
CDR3nt: TGTGCCACCAGCAGTGCGTCTAGCGGGAGGGACGAGCAGTACTTC

j_gene: TRBJ2-3
v_gene: TRBV28
d_gene: NA
CDR3aa: CASSLKPDYLQYF
CDR3nt: TGTGCCAGCAGTTTAAAGCCGGACTACCTGCAGTATTTT

j_gene: TRBJ1-5
v_gene: TRBV7-2
d_gene: TRBD1
CDR3aa: CASSLTGGASQPQHF
CDR3nt: TGTGCCAGCAGCCTGACAGGGGGCGCGAGTCAGCCCCAGCATTTT

j_gene: TRBJ1-5
v_gene: TRBV19
d_gene: NA
CDR3aa: CASSRTRGNRQPQHF
CDR3nt: TGTGCCAGTAGTAGGACAAGGGGGAATAGACAGCCCCAGCATTTT

j_gene: TRBJ2-2
v_gene: TRBV5-1
d_gene: NA
CDR3aa: CASSFAGNTGELFF
CDR3nt: TGCGCCAGCAGCTTTGCGGGGAACACCGGGGAGCTGTTTTTT

j_gene: TRBJ1-1
v_gene: TRBV28
d_gene: TRBD1
CDR3aa: CASQDRVRTEAFF
CDR3nt: TGTGCCAGCCAAGACAGGGTACGGACTGAAGCTTTCTTT

j_gene: TRBJ2-3
v_gene: TRBV6-1
d_gene: NA
CDR3aa: CASSASSGTDTQYF
CDR3nt: TGTGCCAGCAGTGCCTCTAGCGGCACAGATACGCAGTATTTT

j_gene: TRBJ2-1
v_gene: TRBV9
d_gene: TRBD2
CDR3aa: CASSGSGRARMQFF
CDR3nt: TGTGCCAGCAGCGGTAGCGGGAGGGCCCGTATGCAGTTCTTC

j_gene: TRBJ1-2
v_gene: TRBV5-4
d_gene: TRBD1
CDR3aa: CASSLTLLQGANNYGYTF
CDR3nt: TGTGCCAGCAGCTTGACCCTTCTTCAGGGGGCTAACAACTATGGCTACACCTTC

j_gene: TRBJ2-1
v_gene: TRBV23-1
d_gene: TRBD2
CDR3aa: CASGLKREAVGEQFF
CDR3nt: TGCGCCAGCGGATTAAAGCGGGAGGCGGTAGGTGAGCAGTTCTTC

j_gene: TRBJ2-7
v_gene: TRBV4-1
d_gene: TRBD1
CDR3aa: CASSPIDRASEQYF
CDR3nt: TGCGCCAGCAGCCCCATTGACAGGGCCTCCGAGCAGTACTTC

j_gene: TRBJ2-2
v_gene: TRBV5-5
d_gene: TRBD2
CDR3aa: CASSLLAGVDTGELFF
CDR3nt: TGTGCCAGCAGCTTGCTAGCGGGAGTTGATACCGGGGAGCTGTTTTTT

j_gene: TRBJ2-7
v_gene: TRBV6-5
d_gene: TRBD2
CDR3aa: CATETSVGSGGEQYF
CDR3nt: TGTGCCACTGAAACTAGCGTCGGATCCGGGGGCGAGCAGTACTTC

j_gene: TRBJ1-2
v_gene: TRBV6-5
d_gene: NA
CDR3aa: CASSSSRVGYGYTF
CDR3nt: TGTGCCAGCAGTTCGTCCAGGGTTGGCTATGGCTACACCTTC

j_gene: TRBJ1-2
v_gene: TRBV7-6
d_gene: TRBD1
CDR3aa: CASSSEGAQGYTF
CDR3nt: TGTGCCAGCAGCTCCGAGGGGGCGCAAGGCTACACCTTC

j_gene: TRBJ1-1
v_gene: TRBV9
d_gene: NA
CDR3aa: CASSVPPAGTSSGFPEAFF
CDR3nt: TGTGCCAGCAGCGTTCCCCCGGCCGGGACTTCTAGCGGGTTCCCTGAAGCTTTCTTT

j_gene: TRBJ2-1
v_gene: TRBV28
d_gene: TRBD2
CDR3aa: CASSPLFGLAGEFRHEQFF
CDR3nt: TGTGCCAGCAGCCCCTTGTTCGGACTAGCGGGAGAATTTCGCCATGAGCAGTTCTTC

j_gene: TRBJ1-5
v_gene: TRBV28
d_gene: TRBD1
CDR3aa: CASTDRGRGQPQHF
CDR3nt: TGTGCCAGCACCGACAGGGGGCGAGGTCAGCCCCAGCATTTT

j_gene: TRBJ2-7
v_gene: TRBV28
d_gene: TRBD1
CDR3aa: CASRNFGTDEQYF
CDR3nt: TGTGCCAGCAGAAATTTTGGGACAGACGAGCAGTACTTC

j_gene: TRBJ2-7
v_gene: TRBV11-2
d_gene: NA
CDR3aa: CASSLLGDEQYF
CDR3nt: TGTGCCAGCAGCTTATTGGGCGACGAGCAGTACTTC

j_gene: TRBJ2-6
v_gene: TRBV27
d_gene: TRBD1
CDR3aa: CASKQGVGANVLTF
CDR3nt: TGTGCCAGCAAACAGGGGGTAGGGGCCAACGTCCTGACTTTC

j_gene: TRBJ2-3
v_gene: TRBV28
d_gene: TRBD1
CDR3aa: CASSPQGVGTDTQYF
CDR3nt: TGTGCCAGCAGTCCCCAGGGGGTGGGCACAGATACGCAGTATTTT

j_gene: TRBJ2-1
v_gene: TRBV7-3
d_gene: TRBD1
CDR3aa: CASSWAGQGYNEQFF
CDR3nt: TGTGCCAGCAGTTGGGCGGGACAGGGATACAATGAGCAGTTCTTC

j_gene: TRBJ2-1
v_gene: TRBV6-1
d_gene: TRBD1
CDR3aa: CASRPGQAYNEQFF
CDR3nt: TGTGCCAGCAGACCGGGACAGGCCTACAATGAGCAGTTCTTC

j_gene: TRBJ2-1
v_gene: TRBV19
d_gene: TRBD2
CDR3aa: CASSPWTVAGVSSYNEQFF
CDR3nt: TGTGCCAGTAGTCCGTGGACGGTAGCGGGAGTCAGCTCCTACAATGAGCAGTTCTTC

j_gene: TRBJ2-4
v_gene: TRBV7-8
d_gene: TRBD2
CDR3aa: CASSPSGILAKNIQYF
CDR3nt: TGTGCCAGCAGCCCTAGCGGGATACTAGCCAAAAACATTCAGTACTTC

j_gene: TRBJ1-1
v_gene: TRBV5-1
d_gene: NA
CDR3aa: CASSSAVTAGTEAFF
CDR3nt: TGCGCCAGCAGCTCCGCGGTGACGGCCGGCACTGAAGCTTTCTTT

j_gene: TRBJ1-1
v_gene: TRBV15
d_gene: NA
CDR3aa: CATSREGTGNTEAFF
CDR3nt: TGTGCCACCAGCAGAGAGGGAACAGGGAACACTGAAGCTTTCTTT

j_gene: TRBJ2-5
v_gene: TRBV7-2
d_gene: TRBD1
CDR3aa: CASSYRGRRETQYF
CDR3nt: TGTGCCAGCAGCTACAGGGGGCGCAGGGAGACCCAGTACTTC

j_gene: TRBJ2-1
v_gene: TRBV5-4
d_gene: TRBD2
CDR3aa: CASSAALAGWDEQFF
CDR3nt: TGTGCCAGCAGCGCAGCACTAGCGGGTTGGGATGAGCAGTTCTTC